A single sample is the source of the 27 T cell receptor beta chains below, sequenced in a study of T cell responses to AZD1222 COVID-19 vaccine (dated by TCRdb to the early 2020s). Reading the label with the study, this specimen's time point is: baseline before first vaccination. The library was produced with the immunoSEQ multiplex PCR assay. TCRdb limited this immuneACCESS table to in-frame rearrangements with V and J called. A share of clones is missing; checked studies link under half to unresolved V genes, and the rest is unexplained. The sample yields 120,000 or so clones; approximately 90% were counted once. The ten largest clones add up to 1.5% of the sample. Sequenced material: peripheral blood, taken on day 0 of AZD1222 vaccination. The receptors derive from an adult in good health.

This clone was observed once. The rearrangement joins TRBV27 to TRBJ1-6; no firm D call. V was pared by 3 bases and J by 7 bases, with 7 bases between. CDR3 size: 13 residues. The V gene's germline CDR1 is MNHEY and CDR2 SMNVEV (reference sequence). The DNA for the CDR3 is TGTGCCAGCAGTTTTGTACTCAATTCACCCCTCCACTTT. Translating it yields CASSFVLNSPLHF.

CDR3 sequence reads: CASSPLAVWGIDSPLHF. In DNA form, the CDR3 reads TGCGCCAGCAGCCCCTTGGCGGTATGGGGTATTGATTCACCCCTCCACTTT. The rearrangement joins TRBV4-1 to TRBJ1-6; no clear D. The CDR3 totals 17 residues. Looked up from germline, CDR1 is MGHRA and CDR2 is YSYEKL. Trimming took 4 bases from V and 8 from J, leaving 21 bases between them.

The chain combines TRBV6-5 with TRBJ2-3, with no clear D. Looked up from germline, CDR1 is MNHEY and CDR2 is SVGAGI. V was pared by 7 bases and J by 6 bases, with 20 bases between. This CDR3 contains 15 residues. The CDR3 loop reads CASTRRPEQRDTQYF. DNA of the CDR3: TGTGCCAGCACCCGTCGGCCAGAGCAGAGGGATACGCAGTATTTT.

The sample holds a few counts of this clone. The rearrangement uses TRBV11-3 and TRBJ1-1, with 8 positions matching TRBD1. Germline values: CDR1 SGHNT, CDR2 YENEEA. V was pared by 8 bases and J by 0 bases, with 2 bases of the junction left unmatched. CDR3 length equals 13 residues. CDR3 in DNA: TGTGCCAGCGGACAGGGCCTGAACACTGAAGCTTTCTTT. Its protein product is CASGQGLNTEAFF.

This chain connects TRBV19 to TRBJ2-2; D is unclear. CDR1 is LNHDA, CDR2 SQIVND, per germline (reference sequence). The CDR3 has 13 residues. Trimming took off 10 bases at V and 7 bases at J, with 16 bases between the two ends. The DNA of the CDR3 is TGTGCCACCGTAGGGTTTTGGGGCGGGGAGCTGTTTTTT. Protein sequence: CATVGFWGGELFF.

This clone showed up just once. CDR3 in DNA: TGTGCCTGGAGTGTTCTCAGGACAGATAGGGGGAACGTTCACAATGAGCAGTTCTTC. It is translated as CAWSVLRTDRGNVHNEQFF. The J gene is TRBJ2-1, the V gene TRBV30; D perhaps matches TRBD1 (6 bases). The CDR3 is 19 amino acids. The germline gives CDR1 GTSNPN, CDR2 SVGIG (reference sequence). Trimming stripped 0 bases from V and 5 bases from J, with 26 bases between.

The chain employs TRBV24-1 and TRBJ1-5; a possible D gene is TRBD1 (6 bases). Germline V lookup: CDR1 KGHDR, CDR2 SFDVKD. Deletions cut 5 bases from V and 6 bases from J, with 13 bases between. The CDR3 length is 14 residues. The CDR3 sequence is CATSAKGGPQPQHF. The CDR3 DNA follows: TGTGCCACCAGTGCCAAGGGGGGACCTCAGCCCCAGCATTTT.

This rearrangement joins TRBV12-3 or TRBV12-4 to TRBJ1-2, with 9 bases lining up with TRBD1. Losses at the gene ends were 7 bases for V and 7 bases for J; bases not matched to a gene: 7. The CDR3 totals 13 residues. For the CDR3, the DNA is TGTGCCAGCAATTACAGGGGGCGAGGTGGCTACACCTTC. Translating gives CASNYRGRGGYTF.

The V gene is TRBV24-1, the J gene TRBJ2-1; possible D gene TRBD2, 6 bases. This CDR3 comprises 14 residues. V lost 7 bases and J lost 0, with 9 bases in between. Looked up from germline, CDR1 is KGHDR and CDR2 is SFDVKD. The CDR3 nucleotides read TGTGCCACCAGCGGGGGAGACTCCTACAATGAGCAGTTCTTC. Its protein is CATSGGDSYNEQFF.

CDR3 region: CASSPLRSRGGTEAFF. DNA for the CDR3: TGTGCCAGCAGCCCCCTTAGGTCCCGAGGGGGTACTGAAGCTTTCTTT. This chain links TRBV11-2 with TRBJ1-1; D possibly corresponds to TRBD1 (6 bases). Trimming left V 5 bases short and J 5 bases short, with 21 bases between. Germline CDR1 and CDR2: SGHAT and FQNNGV. This CDR3 has 16 amino acids.

This chain uses TRBV5-4 with TRBJ2-7; TRBD2 aligns across 8 bases. After removal of 5 bases from V and 0 bases from J, the junction contained 10 bases not matched to a gene. This CDR3 contains 16 residues. Germline V gene lookup returns CDR1 SGHNT and CDR2 YYREEE (reference sequence). The CDR3 sequence is CASSSSGGTGSYEQYF. CDR3 DNA sequence: TGTGCCAGCAGTTCCTCGGGGGGGACGGGCTCCTACGAGCAGTACTTC.

V and J are TRBV15 and TRBJ2-7, with D unresolved. Germline CDR1 reads LNHNV; CDR2 reads YYDKDF (reference sequence). This CDR3 has 16 residues. V shed 2 bases and J shed 1 base, with 15 bases lying between them. DNA for the CDR3: TGTGCCACCAGCAGATCAACCCCAGTTACTTCCTACGAGCAGTACTTC. Its protein is CATSRSTPVTSYEQYF.

The genes are TRBV11-2 and TRBJ2-7; D possibly matches TRBD1 or TRBD2 (6 bases each). Per the germline V gene, CDR1 is SGHAT and CDR2 is FQNNGV. The CDR3 runs to 16 residues. V was cut by 6 bases and J by 3 bases, with 21 bases left in between. The CDR3, as DNA: TGTGCCAGCAGACCAGCAAGGGGGGACAAAAACTACGAGCAGTACTTC. Amino acids: CASRPARGDKNYEQYF. Based on the CDR3 plus reference TRBV11-2 and TRBJ2-7, the full variable domain is EAGVAQSPRYKIIEKRQSVAFWCNPISGHATLYWYQQILGQGPKLLIQFQNNGVVDDSQLPKDRFSAERLKGVDSTLKIQPAKLEDSAVYLCASRPARGDKNYEQYFGPGTRLTVT.

The CDR3 is CASSFDGYTF. The CDR3 DNA is TGTGCCAGCAGCTTTGATGGCTACACCTTC. The chain employs TRBV5-4 and TRBJ1-2; D gene ambiguous. The germline V and J ends were trimmed by 2 bases and 6 bases, with 2 bases remaining between them. The CDR3 contains 10 residues. Germline CDR1 and CDR2: SGHNT and YYREEE (reference sequence).

The V and J genes are TRBV7-9 and TRBJ1-3; no clear D gene. CDR1 and CDR2 (germline): SEHNR, FQNEAQ (reference sequence). The V gene lost 2 bases and the J gene lost 1 base, with 6 bases spanning the gap. The CDR3 totals 14 residues. CDR3 sequence reads: CASSLRFSGNTIYF. The CDR3 DNA follows: TGTGCCAGCAGCTTAAGGTTTTCTGGAAACACCATATATTTT.

The chain recombines TRBV7-2 with TRBJ1-5; TRBD1 agrees at 8 bases. V gave up 5 bases and J gave up 6 bases; unmatched junction bases: 9. The germline V gene encodes CDR1 SGHTA and CDR2 FQGNSA. The CDR3 is 15 residues long. CDR3 nucleotide sequence: TGTGCCAGCAGCCTTCAGGGGGCGCGGGGTCAGCCCCAGCATTTT. Protein: CASSLQGARGQPQHF.

This clone was seen just once. The chain recombines TRBV5-5 with TRBJ1-1, with D hard to call. In germline, CDR1 is SGHKS, CDR2 YYEKEE (reference sequence). The CDR3 has 16 residues. Deletions cut 4 bases from V and 0 bases from J, with 16 bases between. The CDR3 DNA sequence: TGTGCCAGCAGCCACGGTGACGGACGTATGAACACTGAAGCTTTCTTT. Its translation is CASSHGDGRMNTEAFF.

The chain has TRBV5-1 and TRBJ1-2; 8 nucleotides agree with TRBD1. Looked up from germline, CDR1 is SGHRS and CDR2 is YFSETQ. The length of the CDR3 is 15 residues. V dropped 4 bases and J dropped 7; count of bases not matched to a gene: 12. In DNA form, the CDR3 reads TGCGCCAGCAGCACGCGGGAGCAGGGGGCGCGTGGCTACACCTTC. Translating gives CASSTREQGARGYTF. The variable domain in full, completed from reference TRBV5-1 and TRBJ1-2, reads KAGVTQTPRYLIKTRGQQVTLSCSPISGHRSVSWYQQTPGQGLQFLFEYFSETQRNKGNFPGRFSGRQFSNSRSEMNVSTLELGDSALYLCASSTREQGARGYTFGSGTRLTVV.

This clone was observed once. The V and J genes are TRBV6-2 or TRBV6-3 and TRBJ1-5; maybe TRBD1 (6 bases). The CDR3 extends over 20 amino acids. V lost 6 bases and J lost 1, with 28 bases in between. The germline V gene encodes CDR1 MNHEY and CDR2 SVGEGT. The CDR3, as DNA: TGTGCCAGCAGCCCGGACCGTTCCATAGGGGGGGCGAGGAGCAATCAGCCCCAGCATTTT. Protein product: CASSPDRSIGGARSNQPQHF.

This chain connects TRBV7-2 to TRBJ1-4; perhaps TRBD1 as D (5 bases). Deletions cut 5 bases from V and 0 bases from J, with 10 bases between. Germline V gene data show CDR1 as SGHTA and CDR2 as FQGNSA. The CDR3 sequence is 15 residues long. The chain's CDR3 is CASSPQGATNEKLFF. CDR3 bases: TGTGCCAGCAGCCCGCAGGGTGCAACTAATGAAAAACTGTTTTTT.

The chain is built from TRBV7-3 and TRBJ1-1, with D possibly TRBD1 on 6 matching bases. Deletions cut 5 bases from V and 1 base from J, with 14 bases between. Looked up from germline, CDR1 is SGHTA and CDR2 is FQGTGA. The CDR3 length is 15 residues. Here the CDR3 reads CASSPRGAANTEAFF. The CDR3, as DNA: TGTGCCAGCAGCCCTCGGGGGGCGGCGAACACTGAAGCTTTCTTT.

The chain joins TRBV5-4 to TRBJ1-1; D might be TRBD1 (5 bases). The CDR3 has 14 amino acids. The V end lost 6 bases, the J end lost 5 bases, and 17 bases lay between the germline ends. Per the germline V gene, CDR1 is SGHNT and CDR2 is YYREEE (reference sequence). CDR3 amino acids: CASTGWQGATEAFF. CDR3 nucleotides: TGTGCCAGCACTGGATGGCAGGGAGCAACTGAAGCTTTCTTT.

The genes are TRBV7-6 and TRBJ2-5, with TRBD2 as a possible D gene (5 bases). CDR1 and CDR2 (germline): SGHVS, FNYEAQ. Deletions cut 3 bases from V and 6 bases from J, with 8 bases between. The CDR3 is 12 residues long. The CDR3 loop is CASSFHGKTQYF. CDR3 DNA: TGTGCCAGCAGCTTTCACGGGAAGACCCAGTACTTC.

The chain recombines TRBV28 with TRBJ2-5, with D perhaps TRBD1 or TRBD2 (5 bases each). This CDR3 region has 14 residues. V was pared by 5 bases and J by 4 bases, with 14 bases between. The germline V gene encodes CDR1 MDHEN and CDR2 SYDVKM. The DNA of the CDR3 is TGTGCCAGCAGTCCCCGTTCGGGGCTAGAGACCCAGTACTTC. Translated, it gives CASSPRSGLETQYF.

The chain uses TRBV30 and TRBJ1-2; D call uncertain. From germline, CDR1 is GTSNPN and CDR2 SVGIG (reference sequence). This CDR3 comprises 13 residues. The V and J ends lost 0 bases and 8 bases respectively, with 13 bases between them. The CDR3, as DNA: TGTGCCTGGAGTGTAACCCCCGGGGAGGGCTACACCTTC. Translating gives CAWSVTPGEGYTF.

This clone was recorded once. The rearrangement uses TRBV27 and TRBJ1-5, with a possible D match to TRBD1 (5 bases). Trimming took 2 bases from V and 0 from J, leaving 17 bases between them. CDR1 is MNHEY and CDR2 is SMNVEV in the germline V gene (reference sequence). CDR3 length: 18 amino acids. CDR3 region: CASSLNGAGRYSNQPQHF. DNA for the CDR3: TGTGCCAGCAGTTTAAACGGGGCAGGCCGATATAGCAATCAGCCCCAGCATTTT.

V and J are TRBV19 and TRBJ1-5, with D possibly being TRBD1 (5 bases). The germline V gene encodes CDR1 LNHDA and CDR2 SQIVND (reference sequence). The germline V and J ends were trimmed by 1 base and 5 bases, with 15 bases remaining between them. The CDR3 consists of 16 residues. The chain's CDR3 is CASSIVGAARDQPQHF. CDR3 coding DNA: TGTGCCAGTAGTATAGTAGGGGCTGCTCGGGATCAGCCCCAGCATTTT.